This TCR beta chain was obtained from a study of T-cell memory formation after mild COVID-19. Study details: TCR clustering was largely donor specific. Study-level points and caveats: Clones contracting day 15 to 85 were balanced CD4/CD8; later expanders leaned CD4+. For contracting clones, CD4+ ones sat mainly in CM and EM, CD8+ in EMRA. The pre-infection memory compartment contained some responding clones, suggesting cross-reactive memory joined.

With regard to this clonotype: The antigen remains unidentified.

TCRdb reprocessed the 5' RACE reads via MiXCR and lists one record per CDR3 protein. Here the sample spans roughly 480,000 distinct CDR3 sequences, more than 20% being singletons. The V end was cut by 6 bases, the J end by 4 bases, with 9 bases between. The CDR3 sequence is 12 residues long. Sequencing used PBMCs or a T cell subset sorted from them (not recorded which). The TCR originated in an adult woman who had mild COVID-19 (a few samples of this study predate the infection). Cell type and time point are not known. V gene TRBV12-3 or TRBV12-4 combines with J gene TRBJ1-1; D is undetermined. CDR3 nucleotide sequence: TGTGCCAGCAGAAAAGCCGGCACTGAAGCTTTCTTT. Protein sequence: CASRKAGTEAFF.